These 9 T cell receptor beta chains came from one sample sequenced in a study of cytomegalovirus exposure and HLA in healthy donors. In the PCR, 60 Vbeta and 13 Jbeta primers were used. TCRdb keeps only in-frame clones here, not all; method: immunoSEQ multiplex PCR. The repertoire includes about 43,000 clones, roughly 80% of them detected once, and about 2.9% sits in the top ten. Sequenced: PBMCs. These receptors were collected from a man between 45 and 60 years old in good health and CMV-seronegative.

V and J are TRBV7-9 and TRBJ2-3, with 7 bases matching TRBD1. V lost 6 bases, J lost 3 bases, and 3 bases stayed unmatched. CDR1 is SEHNR, CDR2 FQNEAQ, per germline (reference sequence). The CDR3 loop spans 13 amino acids. In DNA, the CDR3 is TGTGCCAGCAGGGGGACAGCAACAGATACGCAGTATTTT. Protein: CASRGTATDTQYF.

The rearrangement joins TRBV30 to TRBJ1-1; D is uncertain. V lost 3 bases and J lost 4, with 6 bases in between. In germline, CDR1 is GTSNPN, CDR2 SVGIG (reference sequence). CDR3 length: 11 residues. In DNA form, the CDR3 reads TGTGCCTGGAGCGGGGTCACTGAAGCTTTCTTT. Its protein is CAWSGVTEAFF.

The chain combines TRBV18 with TRBJ2-1; D is unclear. The CDR3 is made up of 14 amino acids. V was cut by 3 bases and J by 5 bases, with 11 bases left in between. Germline V gene lookup returns CDR1 KGHSH and CDR2 LQKENI. This CDR3 reads CASSPTRGDNEQFF. CDR3 DNA: TGTGCCAGCTCACCGACGCGAGGTGACAATGAGCAGTTCTTC.

This rearrangement joins TRBV10-3 to TRBJ2-1; 7 bases map to TRBD1. This CDR3 is built from 15 residues. Trimming removed 7 bases from V and 0 bases from J; junction bases left unmatched: 6. The V gene's germline CDR1 is ENHRY and CDR2 SYGVKD. The CDR3, as DNA: TGTGCCATCACCAACGCAGGGGGCTCCTACAATGAGCAGTTCTTC. Its translation is CAITNAGGSYNEQFF.

V gene TRBV7-2 combines with J gene TRBJ1-1; D possibly corresponds to TRBD1 (6 bases). V dropped 3 bases and J dropped 0 bases, with 8 bases sitting between them. The CDR3 is made up of 14 amino acids. Germline CDR1 is SGHTA and CDR2 is FQGNSA. As DNA, the CDR3 is TGTGCCAGCAGCTTTACAGGGATGAACACTGAAGCTTTCTTT. Amino acids: CASSFTGMNTEAFF.

V usage is TRBV4-3 and J usage is TRBJ1-6, with D uncertain. The germline V and J ends were trimmed by 0 bases and 9 bases, with 12 bases remaining between them. In germline, CDR1 is LGHNA, CDR2 YSLEER. There are 15 residues in the CDR3. The CDR3 region has the DNA TGCGCCAGCAGCCAAGATACGAGGGTTGGTTCACCCCTCCACTTT. Translated, it gives CASSQDTRVGSPLHF.

The chain recombines TRBV7-2 with TRBJ1-3; D gene unclear. Germline loops: CDR1 SGHTA, CDR2 FQGNSA. There are 13 residues in the CDR3. Trimming took 5 bases from V and 4 from J, leaving 9 bases between them. The CDR3 DNA is TGTGCCAGCAGCGTCCCAGGAGGAAACACCATATATTTT. Encoded protein: CASSVPGGNTIYF.

This chain joins TRBV6-1 and TRBJ1-2, with a tentative D call TRBD1 (6 bases). The CDR3 totals 14 residues. Germline CDR1 and CDR2: MNHNS and SASEGT. V lost 0 bases and J 8 bases, leaving 13 bases between the germline ends. This chain's CDR3 is CASSEAVGRGGYTF. CDR3 coding DNA: TGTGCCAGCAGTGAAGCGGTCGGCAGGGGAGGCTACACCTTC.

This clone showed up just a few times. This rearrangement joins TRBV9 to TRBJ2-2, with TRBD2 matching 8 bases. CDR3 length: 15 residues. In germline, CDR1 is SGDLS, CDR2 YYNGEE. V trimming: 0 bases; J trimming: 6 bases; junction bases outside the gene matches: 4. CDR3 sequence (DNA): TGTGCCAGCAGCGTAGTCAGCGGGAGCCCCGGGGAGCTGTTTTTT. The encoded protein is CASSVVSGSPGELFF.